This passage covers 24 T cell receptor beta chains from one sample sequenced in a study of blood T cell repertoires in COVID-19. Only in-frame clones appear in the TCRdb table, and some are missing; sequencing was by immunoSEQ multiplex PCR. Of tens of thousands of clones detected, around 90% appear once; the ten largest clones hold 7.5% to 9.5%. The specimen sequenced was peripheral blood. These receptors were taken from a human donor in a cohort sampled during active COVID-19.

The chain is built from TRBV4-2 and TRBJ1-5; the match to TRBD1 covers 8 bases. Germline assignment: CDR1 LGHNA and CDR2 YNFKEQ. The CDR3 is made up of 15 amino acids. After removal of 0 bases from V and 5 bases from J, the junction contained 3 bases not matched to a gene. The DNA of the CDR3 is TGTGCCAGCAGCCAAGATGGACAGGGAGATCAGCCCCAGCATTTT. It yields the protein CASSQDGQGDQPQHF.

This clone was counted a single time. The chain is built from TRBV2 and TRBJ2-7; D possibly corresponds to TRBD2 (5 bases). The V and J ends lost 4 bases and 0 bases respectively, with 13 bases between them. Per germline, CDR1 SNHLY and CDR2 FYNNEI. The CDR3 length is 15 residues. The CDR3 sequence: CASSVGRESSYEQYF. The CDR3 nucleotides are TGTGCCAGCAGTGTCGGTAGGGAGAGCTCCTACGAGCAGTACTTC.

The V call is TRBV15, the J call TRBJ1-1; 9 nucleotides agree with TRBD1. CDR1 and CDR2 from the germline V gene are LNHNV and YYDKDF (reference sequence). The junction had 5 bases not matched to a gene; V was cut back by 4 bases and J by 5 bases. The CDR3 is 14 residues long. Here the CDR3 reads CATSKDRGKTEAFF. Written as DNA, the CDR3 is TGTGCCACCAGCAAGGACAGGGGAAAAACTGAAGCTTTCTTT.

The chain employs TRBV24-1 and TRBJ2-7, with 10 bases that match TRBD1. In germline, CDR1 is KGHDR, CDR2 SFDVKD. This CDR3 region has 13 residues. V lost 7 bases, J lost 6 bases, and 5 bases stayed unmatched. CDR3 sequence reads: CATSRDRGGEQYF. CDR3 coding DNA: TGTGCCACCAGCCGGGACAGGGGCGGCGAGCAGTACTTC.

This chain uses TRBV11-2 with TRBJ2-7; 7 nucleotides agree with TRBD2. The length of the CDR3 is 17 residues. Germline values: CDR1 SGHAT, CDR2 FQNNGV. Germline trimming cut 0 bases from V and 2 bases from J; bases unmatched to any gene: 10. CDR3 bases: TGTGCCAGCAGCTTAGAAAGGGGAGGGGTTCCCCCCTACGAGCAGTACTTC. Protein sequence: CASSLERGGVPPYEQYF.

This clone was counted once. The chain links TRBV7-2 to TRBJ1-1, with TRBD1 matching 10 bases. V lost 1 base to trimming and J lost 5 bases; unmatched junction nucleotides: 7. Germline lookup yields CDR1 SGHTA and CDR2 FQGNSA. The CDR3 has 16 residues. CDR3 DNA: TGTGCCAGCAGCTTAGTGTGGACAGGGGGTTTAACTGAAGCTTTCTTT. Protein product: CASSLVWTGGLTEAFF.

The genes are TRBV7-8 and TRBJ1-4; 8 positions agree with TRBD1. Trimming took 5 bases from V and 7 from J; bases not matched to a gene: 18. Germline CDR1 and CDR2: SGHVS and FQNEAQ. The CDR3 loop spans 18 amino acids. The CDR3 sequence is CASSDLAGAQGDFEKLFF. DNA for the CDR3: TGTGCCAGCAGCGATTTAGCAGGTGCACAGGGGGATTTTGAAAAACTGTTTTTT.

In its sample, this clone was seen once. This chain connects TRBV6-2 or TRBV6-3 to TRBJ2-1, with 10 bases identical to TRBD1. The CDR3 extends over 16 amino acids. CDR1 is MNHEY and CDR2 is SVGEGT in the germline V gene. J was trimmed by 3 bases and V by 6 bases; bases with no gene match: 8. The DNA of the CDR3 is TGTGCCAGCAGCCTGACCGACAGGGGGCTCTACAATGAGCAGTTCTTC. It specifies CASSLTDRGLYNEQFF.

The chain carries TRBV19 and TRBJ1-1, with 9 nucleotides matching TRBD1. CDR1 is LNHDA, CDR2 SQIVND, per germline (reference sequence). The junction had 4 bases not matched to a gene; V was cut back by 7 bases and J by 1 base. The CDR3 extends over 14 amino acids. CDR3: CASTSTGGNTEAFF. CDR3 sequence (DNA): TGTGCCAGTACCTCGACAGGGGGGAACACTGAAGCTTTCTTT. The full variable domain, with the rest looked up from reference TRBV19 and TRBJ1-1, is DGGITQSPKYLFRKEGQNVTLSCEQNLNHDAMYWYRQDPGQGLRLIYYSQIVNDFQKGDIAEGYSVSREKKESFPLTVTSAQKNPTAFYLCASTSTGGNTEAFFGQGTRLTVV.

This clone was detected only once. The rearrangement joins TRBV29-1 to TRBJ2-7; D is possibly TRBD1 (6 bases). Trimming stripped 6 bases from V and 5 bases from J, with 20 bases between. Germline CDR1 SQVTM, CDR2 ANQGSEA. The CDR3 runs to 14 residues. CDR3 nucleotides: TGCAGCGTCCTCTCCTGGGCAGGGGAGCACGAGCAGTACTTC. This sequence encodes CSVLSWAGEHEQYF.

The chain combines TRBV27 with TRBJ1-2; 11 bases are a match to TRBD1. The CDR3 contains 15 residues. Germline CDR1 and CDR2: MNHEY and SMNVEV (reference sequence). Trimming at V came to 3 bases and at J to 6 bases, leaving 6 bases not matched to a gene. The CDR3 DNA follows: TGTGCCAGCAGTTTTCGGACAGGGGGCGGGGATGGCTACACCTTC. As protein: CASSFRTGGGDGYTF.

The J gene is TRBJ2-7, the V gene TRBV27, with D unclear. Trimming removed 7 bases at V and 2 bases at J, with 21 bases between. This CDR3 has 16 residues. The germline CDR1 and CDR2 sequences are MNHEY and SMNVEV (reference sequence). Here the CDR3 reads CASTHSREISAYEQYF. The CDR3 coding sequence is TGTGCCAGCACCCACTCCCGTGAAATTTCCGCCTACGAGCAGTACTTC.

Only a few counts were recorded for this clone. The V and J genes are TRBV11-2 and TRBJ2-7; TRBD2 aligns across 12 bases. CDR1 and CDR2 from the germline V gene are SGHAT and FQNNGV. The CDR3 totals 15 residues. J lost 5 bases, V lost 5 bases, and 7 bases had no gene match. The CDR3 region has the DNA TGTGCCAGCAGCCCTAGCGGGGGGGCCGTGAACGAGCAGTACTTC. This translates into CASSPSGGAVNEQYF. The full variable domain, in which reference TRBV11-2 and TRBJ2-7 provide the parts outside the CDR3, is EAGVAQSPRYKIIEKRQSVAFWCNPISGHATLYWYQQILGQGPKLLIQFQNNGVVDDSQLPKDRFSAERLKGVDSTLKIQPAKLEDSAVYLCASSPSGGAVNEQYFGPGTRLTVT.

V is TRBV6-5 and J is TRBJ2-3; the D is unclear. Germline V gene lookup returns CDR1 MNHEY and CDR2 SVGAGI. The CDR3 contains 15 residues. V was clipped by 2 bases and J by 2 bases, with 11 bases between them. The CDR3 region has the DNA TGTGCCAGCAGTTACGGTATCGCAGTCACAGATACGCAGTATTTT. Amino acids: CASSYGIAVTDTQYF.

V is TRBV4-2 and J is TRBJ1-2; D remains unclear. Germline V gene sequence: CDR1 LGHNA, CDR2 YNFKEQ. Trimming removed 4 bases from V and 3 bases from J, with 12 bases in between. The CDR3 spans 14 residues. This CDR3 is CASSPGKRYYGYTF. The CDR3 DNA follows: TGTGCCAGCAGCCCCGGGAAGCGTTACTATGGCTACACCTTC.

In nucleotides, the CDR3 is TGTGCCAGCAGTGAACCGGGGACAATGGATGGCTACACCTTC. Its translation: CASSEPGTMDGYTF. This chain uses TRBV2 with TRBJ1-2; D possibly corresponds to TRBD1 (6 bases). CDR1 and CDR2 from the germline V gene are SNHLY and FYNNEI. The CDR3 runs 14 residues. Trimming stripped 2 bases from V and 6 bases from J, with 13 bases between.

The chain is built from TRBV7-9 and TRBJ1-1; 11 bases are shared with TRBD1. This CDR3 has 16 amino acids. In germline, CDR1 is SEHNR, CDR2 FQNEAQ (reference sequence). V lost 5 bases and J lost 4; bases outside the gene matches: 9. The CDR3 loop is CASSPTDRGRGTEAFF. DNA of the CDR3: TGTGCCAGCAGCCCGACGGACAGGGGGCGCGGCACTGAAGCTTTCTTT.

The genes are TRBV7-9 and TRBJ2-7; unclear D gene. Germline lookup yields CDR1 SEHNR and CDR2 FQNEAQ (reference sequence). The CDR3 has 11 amino acids. V was shortened by 5 bases and J by 1 base, with 3 bases between the two germline ends. The CDR3 is CASSPSYEQYF. Here the CDR3 DNA reads TGTGCCAGCAGCCCTTCCTACGAGCAGTACTTC. Variable domain in full (rest from reference TRBV7-9 and TRBJ2-7): DTGVSQNPRHKITKRGQNVTFRCDPISEHNRLYWYRQTLGQGPEFLTYFQNEAQLEKSRLLSDRFSAERPKGSFSTLEIQRTEQGDSAMYLCASSPSYEQYFGPGTRLTVT.

The chain combines TRBV6-5 with TRBJ1-1; 7 nucleotides line up with TRBD1. Germline V gene sequence: CDR1 MNHEY, CDR2 SVGAGI. The ends lost 8 bases at V and 5 bases at J; junction bases unmatched: 11. The CDR3 contains 14 residues. CDR3 in amino acids: CASWGEGAGTEAFF. CDR3 coding DNA: TGTGCCAGCTGGGGCGAGGGGGCTGGAACTGAAGCTTTCTTT.

The chain is built from TRBV7-2 and TRBJ1-1; a weak D match, TRBD1 (6 bases). The germline CDR1 and CDR2 sequences are SGHTA and FQGNSA. The V end lost 1 base, the J end lost 9 bases, and 18 bases lay between the germline ends. CDR3 length: 15 amino acids. CDR3 amino acids: CASSLGVGAWGQAFF. CDR3 nucleotide sequence: TGTGCCAGCAGCTTAGGGGTGGGAGCGTGGGGGCAAGCTTTCTTT.

This clone was counted a few times. This chain links TRBV7-2 with TRBJ2-1, with a weak D call TRBD2 (5 bases). This CDR3 comprises 15 residues. The ends were cut back, 2 bases at V and 10 bases at J, with 18 bases in the middle. The V gene's germline CDR1 is SGHTA and CDR2 FQGNSA. CDR3 nucleotides: TGTGCCAGCAGCTTATCGGCTAGCTCAGCCGGAGAGCAGTTCTTC. Protein product: CASSLSASSAGEQFF.

The rearrangement links TRBV18 to TRBJ2-7, with 7 bases identical to TRBD1. From germline, CDR1 is KGHSH and CDR2 LQKENI. The V gene end was trimmed by 2 bases and the J gene end by 3 bases; junction bases not matched to a gene: 1. The CDR3 loop spans 13 amino acids. The CDR3 sequence is CASSPGDSYEQYF. CDR3 DNA sequence: TGTGCCAGCTCACCAGGGGACAGCTACGAGCAGTACTTC.

This clone appeared once. It is unclear where the CDR3 begins or ends on the DNA, so no DNA is shown, and the CDR3 is as TCRdb lists it. The genes are TRBV12-3 or TRBV12-4 and TRBJ2-7; the table's TRBD2 call for D was not verified on the DNA. From its first to its last residue, the CDR3 has 12 amino acids. The CDR3 sequence is CASSSSVGGQYF.

The chain employs TRBV25-1 and TRBJ2-7; the match to TRBD1 covers 10 bases. This CDR3 is built from 13 residues. V lost 6 bases to trimming and J lost 2 bases; unmatched junction nucleotides: 1. Looked up from germline, CDR1 is MGHDK and CDR2 is SYGVNS. In DNA, the CDR3 is TGTGCCAGCAGGGGACAGGGGACCTACGAGCAGTACTTC. As protein: CASRGQGTYEQYF.